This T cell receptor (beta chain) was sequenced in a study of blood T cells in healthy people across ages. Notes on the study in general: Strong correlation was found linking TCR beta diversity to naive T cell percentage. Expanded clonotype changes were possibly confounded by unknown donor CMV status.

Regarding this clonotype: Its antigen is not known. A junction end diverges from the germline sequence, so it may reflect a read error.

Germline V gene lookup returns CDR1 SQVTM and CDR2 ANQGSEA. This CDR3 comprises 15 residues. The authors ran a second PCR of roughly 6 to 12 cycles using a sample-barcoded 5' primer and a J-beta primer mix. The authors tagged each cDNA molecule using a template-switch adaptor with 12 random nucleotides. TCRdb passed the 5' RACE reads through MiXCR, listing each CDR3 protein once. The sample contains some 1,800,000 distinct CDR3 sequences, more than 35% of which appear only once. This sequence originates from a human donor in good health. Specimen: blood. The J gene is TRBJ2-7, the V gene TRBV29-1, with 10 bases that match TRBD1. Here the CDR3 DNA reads TGCGGCGTTGAAGTCCCCGGGACAGGGGACTACGAGCAGTACTTC. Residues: CGVEVPGTGDYEQYF.